The clone carrying this T cell receptor (beta chain) was seen more than once but under ten times. What it binds is unknown. This CDR3 region has 12 residues. Per the germline V gene, CDR1 is MNHEY and CDR2 is SVGAGI. J lost 8 bases, V lost 3 bases, and 3 bases had no gene match. Expressed TCRB transcripts were sequenced because the entire RNA isolate underwent reverse transcription. Generated by immunoSEQ multiplex PCR, the TCRdb table keeps only in-frame clones and is missing some. The sample lists under 850,000 clones; roughly 13% were seen once. The data were taken from a study of beta chain features in type 1 diabetes. Overall study: Similarity in age, gender and cell yields was seen between patients and healthy donors. Overall study results and limits: In every one of the four CD4+ subsets, TCRB CDR3s were moderately but significantly shorter in Type 1 diabetes patients. There was a possibility that cDNA sequencing over-represented cells with high TCR expression.

By way of CD45RO/CCR7/CD25/CD127/CD95/CD27, the CD4+ regulatory, stem cell-like memory, central memory and naive cells were sorted. The receptor's source is a man between 18 and 29 years old with type 1 diabetes. Source material: naive CD4+ T cells from blood. This chain joins TRBV6-5 and TRBJ1-2; TRBD1 aligns across 7 bases. The CDR3 bases are TGTGCCAGCAGTTATACAGGGGTCGGCTACACCTTC. Its translation is CASSYTGVGYTF.